Following are 30 T cell receptor beta chains from one sample sequenced in a study of blood T cell repertoires in COVID-19. Clones were read by immunoSEQ multiplex PCR, and TCRdb kept only the in-frame ones, dropping some. The data show 250,000 to 350,000 clones, with around 89% seen just once and 6.9% held by the top ten. Sequencing was performed on peripheral blood. All receptors derive from a woman aged 30 to 39 who had recovered from COVID-19.

V and J are TRBV30 and TRBJ2-2, with 9 positions matching TRBD1. The V gene end was trimmed by 1 base and the J gene end by 6 bases; junction bases not matched to a gene: 18. The CDR3 extends over 19 amino acids. Germline CDR1 GTSNPN, CDR2 SVGIG (reference sequence). CDR3 sequence: CAWSDTGTGSSFLAGELFF. For the CDR3, the DNA is TGTGCCTGGAGTGACACCGGGACAGGGTCATCTTTCTTGGCCGGGGAGCTGTTTTTT.

This chain uses TRBV15 with TRBJ2-7; 8 positions match TRBD1. Germline CDR1 LNHNV, CDR2 YYDKDF (reference sequence). The length of the CDR3 is 16 residues. J lost 1 base, V lost 8 bases, and 13 bases had no gene match. CDR3 amino acids: CATRPAQGAGSYEQYF. The DNA for the CDR3 is TGTGCCACCCGCCCTGCTCAGGGGGCAGGGTCCTACGAGCAGTACTTC.

This clone was detected only a few times. The chain has TRBV11-2 and TRBJ2-2, with 8 bases identical to TRBD2. Germline loops: CDR1 SGHAT, CDR2 FQNNGV. The CDR3 is made up of 16 amino acids. J gave up 0 bases and V 3 bases, and 3 bases lay outside the gene matches. The CDR3 reads CASSFTSGSNTGELFF. The CDR3, as DNA: TGTGCCAGCAGCTTTACTAGCGGTTCGAACACCGGGGAGCTGTTTTTT. Drawing the rest from reference TRBV11-2 and TRBJ2-2, the complete variable domain is EAGVAQSPRYKIIEKRQSVAFWCNPISGHATLYWYQQILGQGPKLLIQFQNNGVVDDSQLPKDRFSAERLKGVDSTLKIQPAKLEDSAVYLCASSFTSGSNTGELFFGEGSRLTVL.

The chain recombines TRBV5-1 with TRBJ2-7; D possibly corresponds to TRBD2 (6 bases). Trimming took 4 bases from V and 0 from J, leaving 14 bases between them. Germline V gene sequence: CDR1 SGHRS, CDR2 YFSETQ. This CDR3 comprises 15 residues. CDR3 amino acids: CASSKTGGSSYEQYF. The DNA of the CDR3 is TGCGCCAGCAGCAAAACTGGGGGGTCCTCCTACGAGCAGTACTTC.

This sequence joins TRBV19 and TRBJ1-1; a weak D match, TRBD1 (5 bases). The ends were cut back, 0 bases at V and 5 bases at J, with 16 bases in the middle. Germline V gene sequence: CDR1 LNHDA, CDR2 SQIVND (reference sequence). The CDR3 covers 16 residues. The CDR3 loop is CASSIERGSRGTEAFF. In DNA, the CDR3 is TGTGCCAGTAGTATAGAGCGCGGCTCACGGGGGACTGAAGCTTTCTTT.

This CDR3 reads CASSLVARGYEQYF. CDR3 coding DNA: TGCGCCAGCAGCTTGGTTGCCAGGGGCTACGAGCAGTACTTC. The J gene is TRBJ2-7, the V gene TRBV5-1, with D perhaps matching TRBD1 (6 bases). V was cut by 0 bases and J by 3 bases, with 10 bases left in between. This CDR3 has 14 residues. Germline V gene lookup returns CDR1 SGHRS and CDR2 YFSETQ. The complete variable domain, with remaining parts taken from reference TRBV5-1 and TRBJ2-7, reads KAGVTQTPRYLIKTRGQQVTLSCSPISGHRSVSWYQQTPGQGLQFLFEYFSETQRNKGNFPGRFSGRQFSNSRSEMNVSTLELGDSALYLCASSLVARGYEQYFGPGTRLTVT.

The chain links TRBV15 to TRBJ1-4, with D maybe TRBD1 (6 bases). CDR1 is LNHNV, CDR2 YYDKDF, per germline (reference sequence). This CDR3 contains 18 residues. V was trimmed by 1 base and J by 0 bases, leaving 15 bases between them. This chain's CDR3 is CATSRGPRTEATNEKLFF. The CDR3, as DNA: TGTGCCACCAGCAGAGGACCGCGGACAGAGGCAACTAATGAAAAACTGTTTTTT.

V gene TRBV5-1 combines with J gene TRBJ1-3, with 8 positions matching TRBD1. V shed 4 bases and J 12 bases; nucleotides not matched to a gene: 6. Looked up from germline, CDR1 is SGHRS and CDR2 is YFSETQ. The CDR3 covers 12 residues. DNA for the CDR3: TGCGCCAGCAGCGCCGGACAGGGATTCATATATTTT. Its translation: CASSAGQGFIYF. Filled out from reference TRBV5-1 and TRBJ1-3, the complete variable domain reads KAGVTQTPRYLIKTRGQQVTLSCSPISGHRSVSWYQQTPGQGLQFLFEYFSETQRNKGNFPGRFSGRQFSNSRSEMNVSTLELGDSALYLCASSAGQGFIYFGEGSWLTVV.

This chain links TRBV12-3 or TRBV12-4 with TRBJ2-3; 10 bases agree with TRBD2. CDR3 length: 12 amino acids. Losses at the gene ends were 5 bases for V and 11 bases for J; bases not matched to a gene: 4. The CDR3 DNA reads as TGTGCCAGCAGTCCTTCTAGCGGGGGGCAGTATTTT. Translation gives CASSPSSGGQYF.

The chain is built from TRBV28 and TRBJ1-5; weak D call: TRBD1 (6 bases). This CDR3 is 15 amino acids long. The V end was cut by 7 bases, the J end by 5 bases, with 18 bases between. The V gene's germline CDR1 is MDHEN and CDR2 SYDVKM. CDR3 nucleotides: TGTGCCAGCAATAGGGGGACCGGTCCTTATCAGCCCCAGCATTTT. It translates to CASNRGTGPYQPQHF.

This clone appeared a few times. The chain is built from TRBV15 and TRBJ2-5; 7 bases match TRBD1. The CDR3 totals 16 residues. Germline trimming cut 0 bases from V and 2 bases from J; bases unmatched to any gene: 6. Germline V gene lookup returns CDR1 LNHNV and CDR2 YYDKDF (reference sequence). The CDR3 coding sequence is TGTGCCACCAGCAGAGATCCGGGACAGCGACAAGAGACCCAGTACTTC. This translates into CATSRDPGQRQETQYF.

This clone has just a few counts. V gene TRBV28 combines with J gene TRBJ2-7; D perhaps matches TRBD1 (6 bases). V was clipped by 5 bases and J by 2 bases, with 13 bases between them. This CDR3 is built from 14 residues. CDR1 and CDR2 from the germline V gene are MDHEN and SYDVKM. This CDR3 reads CASSRAGVPYEQYF. The CDR3 DNA is TGTGCCAGCAGTCGGGCAGGGGTTCCCTACGAGCAGTACTTC.

The V gene is TRBV7-2, the J gene TRBJ2-5; 8 bases align to TRBD2. The V gene's germline CDR1 is SGHTA and CDR2 FQGNSA. The CDR3 covers 18 residues. Trimming at V came to 5 bases and at J to 2 bases, leaving 16 bases not matched to a gene. The CDR3, as DNA: TGTGCCAGCAGCCCCAGAGCGGGAGCCATAAAATTTCAAGAGACCCAGTACTTC. This translates into CASSPRAGAIKFQETQYF.

The V gene is TRBV6-5, the J gene TRBJ1-1, with D hard to call. CDR3 size: 13 residues. Germline CDR1 MNHEY, CDR2 SVGAGI. V shed 5 bases and J shed 1 base, with 8 bases lying between them. The chain's CDR3 is CASSHTRNTEAFF. DNA of the CDR3: TGTGCCAGCAGTCACACCCGGAACACTGAAGCTTTCTTT.

V gene TRBV5-1 combines with J gene TRBJ1-6, with 8 bases that match TRBD1. Germline V gene lookup returns CDR1 SGHRS and CDR2 YFSETQ. CDR3 length: 16 residues. J was trimmed by 6 bases and V by 4 bases; bases with no gene match: 9. The CDR3 region is CASSPQGVMGNSPLHF. Here the CDR3 DNA reads TGCGCCAGCAGCCCACAGGGGGTCATGGGTAATTCACCCCTCCACTTT.

The rearrangement links TRBV2 to TRBJ2-3; 12 positions match TRBD2. Germline trimming cut 5 bases from V and 6 bases from J; bases unmatched to any gene: 6. This CDR3 has 15 residues. Germline assignment: CDR1 SNHLY and CDR2 FYNNEI. The CDR3 is CASSSLAGGPDTQYF. The CDR3 DNA reads TGTGCCAGCAGTTCTCTAGCGGGGGGGCCTGATACGCAGTATTTT.

This chain links TRBV27 with TRBJ1-6, with TRBD1 matching over 8 bases. The CDR3 sequence is 16 residues long. Per the germline V gene, CDR1 is MNHEY and CDR2 is SMNVEV (reference sequence). J lost 10 bases, V lost 5 bases, and 13 bases had no gene match. This chain's CDR3 is CASSPYGQGAGSPLHF. CDR3 DNA sequence: TGTGCCAGCAGTCCCTACGGACAGGGTGCGGGGTCACCCCTCCACTTT.

The chain recombines TRBV27 with TRBJ2-2; 7 bases are a match to TRBD1. The CDR3 has 12 residues. Germline-derived CDR1 and CDR2 are MNHEY and SMNVEV (reference sequence). The junction had 7 bases not matched to a gene; V was cut back by 5 bases and J by 13 bases. The CDR3 coding sequence is TGTGCCAGCAGTATTAGAGGGGGCTTGCTGTTTTTT. It specifies CASSIRGGLLFF.

The chain couples TRBV6-5 to TRBJ2-1, with unresolved D. Germline CDR1 is MNHEY and CDR2 is SVGAGI. The CDR3 length is 12 residues. V lost 0 bases, J lost 8 bases, and 5 bases lay in between. The chain's CDR3 is CASSYSRDEQFF. CDR3 bases: TGTGCCAGCAGTTACTCACGGGATGAGCAGTTCTTC.

This rearrangement joins TRBV29-1 to TRBJ1-5, with 9 bases that match TRBD1. V lost 6 bases to trimming and J lost 6 bases; unmatched junction nucleotides: 6. This CDR3 is built from 13 residues. From germline, CDR1 is SQVTM and CDR2 ANQGSEA. The CDR3 loop reads CSVGTGLGQPQHF. In DNA form, the CDR3 reads TGCAGCGTCGGGACAGGGTTGGGTCAGCCCCAGCATTTT.

The rearrangement joins TRBV11-3 to TRBJ2-2, with D possibly being TRBD1 (5 bases). V gave up 3 bases and J gave up 3 bases, with 11 bases separating them. The CDR3 is 15 amino acids. Germline CDR1 reads SGHNT; CDR2 reads YENEEA. CDR3 protein: CASSFSSRDTGELFF. CDR3 DNA: TGTGCCAGCAGCTTTTCCAGCAGGGACACCGGGGAGCTGTTTTTT. Based on the CDR3 plus reference TRBV11-3 and TRBJ2-2, the full variable domain is EAGVVQSPRYKIIEKKQPVAFWCNPISGHNTLYWYLQNLGQGPELLIRYENEEAVDDSQLPKDRFSAERLKGVDSTLKIQPAELGDSAVYLCASSFSSRDTGELFFGEGSRLTVL.

The chain recombines TRBV6-5 with TRBJ2-7; weak D call: TRBD2 (5 bases). The ends were cut back, 8 bases at V and 5 bases at J, with 22 bases in the middle. Germline CDR1 is MNHEY and CDR2 is SVGAGI. The CDR3 totals 15 residues. The CDR3 bases are TGTGCCAGCTCGGATGAATGGCGGGCCCAGGACGAGCAGTACTTC. Translated, it gives CASSDEWRAQDEQYF.

This clone was observed once. The V call is TRBV3-1 (or the pseudogene TRBV3-2), the J call TRBJ1-2; D unclear. The CDR3 contains 13 residues. V dropped 4 bases and J dropped 3 bases, with 9 bases sitting between them. Germline CDR1 is LGHDT and CDR2 is YNNKEL (reference sequence). The CDR3 DNA reads as TGTGCCAGCAGCCTTGAGAGATACTATGGCTACACCTTC. Translation: CASSLERYYGYTF.

CDR3 DNA sequence: TGTGCCAGCAGCCCCGACGGGGGAGGAACTGAAGCTTTCTTT. It encodes CASSPDGGGTEAFF. This chain connects TRBV6-5 to TRBJ1-1, with TRBD1 as a possible D gene (5 bases). V shed 6 bases and J shed 5 bases, with 16 bases lying between them. The CDR3 is made up of 14 amino acids. Germline loops: CDR1 MNHEY, CDR2 SVGAGI.

The chain joins TRBV7-8 to TRBJ2-5; maybe TRBD1 (5 bases). The length of the CDR3 is 14 residues. CDR1 is SGHVS, CDR2 FQNEAQ, per germline. The V end was cut by 1 base, the J end by 5 bases, with 11 bases between. The CDR3 reads CASSLDTGRETQYF. The CDR3 bases are TGTGCCAGCAGCTTAGATACAGGTAGGGAGACCCAGTACTTC.

This clone is a singleton in its sample. The chain employs TRBV7-9 and TRBJ1-3; 8 bases line up with TRBD1. The CDR3 is made up of 18 amino acids. V shed 5 bases, J shed 2 bases, and the junction held 14 bases outside the gene matches. Germline V gene data show CDR1 as SEHNR and CDR2 as FQNEAQ (reference sequence). DNA of the CDR3: TGTGCCAGCAGCCCCCGAGGATGGGGACAGGCAACTGGAAACACCATATATTTT. Translation gives CASSPRGWGQATGNTIYF. The whole variable domain, remainder taken from reference TRBV7-9 and TRBJ1-3, is DTGVSQNPRHKITKRGQNVTFRCDPISEHNRLYWYRQTLGQGPEFLTYFQNEAQLEKSRLLSDRFSAERPKGSFSTLEIQRTEQGDSAMYLCASSPRGWGQATGNTIYFGEGSWLTVV.

The chain employs TRBV7-3 and TRBJ2-2, with a possible D match to TRBD2 (5 bases). CDR1 and CDR2 (germline): SGHTA, FQGTGA. This CDR3 is 17 amino acids long. V lost 5 bases, J lost 2 bases, and 18 bases lay in between. CDR3 in DNA: TGTGCCAGCAGCCTCCGCCAGCGGACCGGAAACACCGGGGAGCTGTTTTTT. Translating it yields CASSLRQRTGNTGELFF.

The table lists this clone with a count of one. V is TRBV18 and J is TRBJ2-3; D might be TRBD2 (7 bases). The CDR3 consists of 17 residues. Germline CDR1 KGHSH, CDR2 LQKENI. V dropped 3 bases and J dropped 2 bases, with 18 bases sitting between them. The CDR3 DNA sequence: TGTGCCAGCTCACCCCTAGGGGCGGGGGCGAACACAGATACGCAGTATTTT. It translates to CASSPLGAGANTDTQYF.

V is TRBV11-2 and J is TRBJ1-1, with a possible D match to TRBD1 (6 bases). Per the germline V gene, CDR1 is SGHAT and CDR2 is FQNNGV. The CDR3 has 16 amino acids. Deletions cut 1 base from V and 3 bases from J, with 15 bases between. The CDR3 here is CASSLALGQRYTEAFF. The CDR3 DNA sequence: TGTGCCAGCAGCTTAGCCCTTGGACAGAGATACACTGAAGCTTTCTTT.

The V and J genes are TRBV30 and TRBJ1-5; possibly TRBD1 for D (5 bases). CDR1 GTSNPN and CDR2 SVGIG come from the germline V gene (reference sequence). V dropped 0 bases and J dropped 5 bases, with 11 bases sitting between them. This CDR3 contains 14 residues. CDR3 in amino acids: CAWSVGAGHQPQHF. CDR3 sequence (DNA): TGTGCCTGGAGTGTCGGCGCAGGGCATCAGCCCCAGCATTTT.